This paragraph reports one T cell receptor beta chain. Sequencing was performed with immunoSEQ multiplex PCR; in TCRdb, only in-frame clones are kept and a portion is missing. The repertoire holds 50,000 to 65,000 clones, with around 84% as singletons. The data derive from a study of blood T cell repertoires in COVID-19. The germline CDR1 and CDR2 sequences are WNHNN and SYGVQD (reference sequence). The junction had 17 bases not matched to a gene; V was cut back by 6 bases and J by 0 bases. The CDR3 has 18 residues. This clonotype originated in a man between 70 and 80 years old with acute or convalescent COVID-19. The sample consisted of peripheral blood. J is TRBJ2-7 and V is TRBV10-1, with 7 nucleotides matching TRBD1. The CDR3 protein is CASRLPGQTPLTSYEQYF. The CDR3 DNA is TGCGCCAGCAGGCTACCGGGACAGACACCTCTTACCTCCTACGAGCAGTACTTC.